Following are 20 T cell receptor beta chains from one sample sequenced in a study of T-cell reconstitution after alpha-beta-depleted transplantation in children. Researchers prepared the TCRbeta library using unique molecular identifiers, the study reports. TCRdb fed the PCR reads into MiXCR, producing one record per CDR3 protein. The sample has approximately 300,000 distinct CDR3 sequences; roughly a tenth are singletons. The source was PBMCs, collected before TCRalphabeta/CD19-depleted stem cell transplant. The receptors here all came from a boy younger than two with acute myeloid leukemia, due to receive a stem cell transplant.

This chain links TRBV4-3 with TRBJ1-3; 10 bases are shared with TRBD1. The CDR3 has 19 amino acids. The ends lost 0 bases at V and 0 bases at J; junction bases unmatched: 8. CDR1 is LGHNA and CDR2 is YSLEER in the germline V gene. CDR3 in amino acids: CASSQERGTGAISGNTIYF. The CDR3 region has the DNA TGCGCCAGCAGCCAAGAAAGGGGGACAGGGGCAATCTCTGGAAACACCATATATTTT.

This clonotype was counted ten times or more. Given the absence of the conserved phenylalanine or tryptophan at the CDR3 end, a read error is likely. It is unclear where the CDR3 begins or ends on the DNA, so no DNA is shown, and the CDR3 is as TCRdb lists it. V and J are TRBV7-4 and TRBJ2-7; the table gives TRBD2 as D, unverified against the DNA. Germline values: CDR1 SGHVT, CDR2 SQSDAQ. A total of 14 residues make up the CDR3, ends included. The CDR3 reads CASSLDWREVEREM.

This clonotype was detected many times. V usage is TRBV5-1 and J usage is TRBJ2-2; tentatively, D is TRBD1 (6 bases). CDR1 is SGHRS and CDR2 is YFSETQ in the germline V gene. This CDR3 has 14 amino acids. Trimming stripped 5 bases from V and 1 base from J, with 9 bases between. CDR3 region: CASRLQGNTGELFF. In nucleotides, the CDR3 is TGCGCCAGCAGGCTACAGGGGAACACCGGGGAGCTGTTTTTT.

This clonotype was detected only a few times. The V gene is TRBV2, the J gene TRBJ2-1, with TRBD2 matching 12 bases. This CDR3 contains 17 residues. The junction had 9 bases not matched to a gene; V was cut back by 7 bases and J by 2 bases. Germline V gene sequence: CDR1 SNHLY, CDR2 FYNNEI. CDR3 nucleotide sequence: TGTGCCAGCACCACCGGACTAGCGGGGCTCCCCTACAATGAGCAGTTCTTC. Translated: CASTTGLAGLPYNEQFF.

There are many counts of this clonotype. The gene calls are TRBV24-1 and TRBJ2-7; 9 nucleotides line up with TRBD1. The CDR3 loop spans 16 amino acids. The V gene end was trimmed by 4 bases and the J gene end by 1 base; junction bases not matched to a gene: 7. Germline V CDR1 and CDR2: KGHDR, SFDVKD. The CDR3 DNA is TGTGCCACCAGTGACTATACCGGGACAGGGTCCTACGAGCAGTACTTC. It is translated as CATSDYTGTGSYEQYF.

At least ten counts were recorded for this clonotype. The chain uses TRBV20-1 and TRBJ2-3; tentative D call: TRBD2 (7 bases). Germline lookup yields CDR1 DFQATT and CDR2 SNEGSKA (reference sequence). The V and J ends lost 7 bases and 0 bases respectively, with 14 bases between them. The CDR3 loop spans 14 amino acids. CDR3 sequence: CSVSGGSSTDTQYF. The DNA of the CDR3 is TGCAGTGTTTCGGGGGGCTCTAGCACAGATACGCAGTATTTT.

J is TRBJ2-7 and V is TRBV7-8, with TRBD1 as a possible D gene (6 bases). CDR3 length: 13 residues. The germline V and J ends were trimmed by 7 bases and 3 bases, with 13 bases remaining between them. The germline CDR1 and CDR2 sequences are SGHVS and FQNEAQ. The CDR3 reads CASTTGSRYEQYF. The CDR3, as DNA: TGTGCCAGCACCACAGGGTCCCGCTACGAGCAGTACTTC.

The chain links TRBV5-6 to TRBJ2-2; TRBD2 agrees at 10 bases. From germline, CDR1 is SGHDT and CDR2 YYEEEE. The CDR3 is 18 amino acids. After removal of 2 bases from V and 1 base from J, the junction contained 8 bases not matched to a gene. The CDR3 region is CASSFRLAGARNTGELFF. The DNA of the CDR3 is TGTGCCAGCAGCTTTCGGCTAGCGGGAGCCAGGAACACCGGGGAGCTGTTTTTT.

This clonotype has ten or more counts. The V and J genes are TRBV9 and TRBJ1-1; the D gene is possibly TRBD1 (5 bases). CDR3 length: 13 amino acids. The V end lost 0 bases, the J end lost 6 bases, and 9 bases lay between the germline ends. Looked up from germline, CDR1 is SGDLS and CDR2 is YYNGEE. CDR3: CASSVGDSPEAFF. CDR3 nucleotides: TGTGCCAGCAGCGTAGGAGACAGTCCTGAAGCTTTCTTT.

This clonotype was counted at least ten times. CDR3 bases: TGTGCCAGCAGCCCTTATTTTTACGAGCAGTACTTC. Encoded protein: CASSPYFYEQYF. The V and J genes are TRBV12-3 or TRBV12-4 and TRBJ2-7; D is uncertain. The length of the CDR3 is 12 residues. V shed 6 bases and J shed 4 bases, with 10 bases lying between them.

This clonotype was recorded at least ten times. For the CDR3, the DNA is TGTGCCAGCAGCTTAACCACTAGAGTGGAGTACGAGCAGTACTTC. As protein: CASSLTTRVEYEQYF. The gene calls are TRBV11-2 and TRBJ2-7, with D possibly matching TRBD2 (5 bases). V was trimmed by 2 bases and J by 4 bases, leaving 15 bases between them. In germline, CDR1 is SGHAT, CDR2 FQNNGV. The CDR3 has 15 amino acids.

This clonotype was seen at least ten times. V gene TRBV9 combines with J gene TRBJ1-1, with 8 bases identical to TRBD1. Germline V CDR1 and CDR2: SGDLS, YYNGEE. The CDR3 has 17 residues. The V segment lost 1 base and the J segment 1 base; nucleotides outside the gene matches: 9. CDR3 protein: CASSVSLGQGANTEAFF. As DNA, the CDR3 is TGTGCCAGCAGCGTATCCCTCGGTCAGGGGGCGAACACTGAAGCTTTCTTT.

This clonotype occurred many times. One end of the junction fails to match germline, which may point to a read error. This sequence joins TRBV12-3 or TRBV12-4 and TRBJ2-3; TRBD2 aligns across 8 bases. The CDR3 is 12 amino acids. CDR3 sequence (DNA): TGTGCCAGCAGTATAGCGGGGGATACGCAGTATTTT. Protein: CASSIAGDTQYF.

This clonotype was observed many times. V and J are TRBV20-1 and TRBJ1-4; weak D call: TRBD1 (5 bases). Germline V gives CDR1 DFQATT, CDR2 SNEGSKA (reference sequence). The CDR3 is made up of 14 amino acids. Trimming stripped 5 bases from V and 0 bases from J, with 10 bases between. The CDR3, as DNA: TGCAGTGCTTGGGGACGGACAACTAATGAAAAACTGTTTTTT. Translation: CSAWGRTTNEKLFF.

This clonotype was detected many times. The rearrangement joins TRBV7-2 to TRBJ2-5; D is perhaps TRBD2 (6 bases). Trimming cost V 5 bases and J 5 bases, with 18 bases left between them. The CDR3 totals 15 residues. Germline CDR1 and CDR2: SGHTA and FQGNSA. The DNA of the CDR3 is TGTGCCAGCAGCCTATGGCCCCTAGCGAGGGAGACCCAGTACTTC. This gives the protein CASSLWPLARETQYF. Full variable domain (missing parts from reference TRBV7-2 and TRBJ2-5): GAGVSQSPSNKVTEKGKDVELRCDPISGHTALYWYRQSLGQGLEFLIYFQGNSAPDKSGLPSDRFSAERTGGSVSTLTIQRTQQEDSAVYLCASSLWPLARETQYFGPGTRLLVL.

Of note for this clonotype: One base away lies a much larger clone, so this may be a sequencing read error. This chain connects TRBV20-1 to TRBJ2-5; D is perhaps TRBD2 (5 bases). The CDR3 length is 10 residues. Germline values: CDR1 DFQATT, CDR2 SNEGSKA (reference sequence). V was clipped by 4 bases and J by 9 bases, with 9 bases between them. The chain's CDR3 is CSAIWEPQYF. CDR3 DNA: TGCAGTGCTATTTGGGAGCCCCAGTACTTC.

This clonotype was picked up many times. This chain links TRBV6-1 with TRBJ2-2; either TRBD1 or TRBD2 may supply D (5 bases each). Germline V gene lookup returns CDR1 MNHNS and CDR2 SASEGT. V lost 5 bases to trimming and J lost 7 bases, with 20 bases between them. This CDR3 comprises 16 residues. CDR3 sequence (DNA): TGTGCCAGCAGTCCTTCCCCCGGGACCCCTTTCGGGGAGCTGTTTTTT. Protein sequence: CASSPSPGTPFGELFF.

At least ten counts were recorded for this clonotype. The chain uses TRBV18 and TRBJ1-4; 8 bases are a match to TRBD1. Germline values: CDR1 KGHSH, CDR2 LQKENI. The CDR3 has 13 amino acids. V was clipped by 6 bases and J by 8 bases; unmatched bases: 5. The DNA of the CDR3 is TGTGCCAGCTCGCGACAGGGGAGCGAAAAACTGTTTTTT. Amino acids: CASSRQGSEKLFF.

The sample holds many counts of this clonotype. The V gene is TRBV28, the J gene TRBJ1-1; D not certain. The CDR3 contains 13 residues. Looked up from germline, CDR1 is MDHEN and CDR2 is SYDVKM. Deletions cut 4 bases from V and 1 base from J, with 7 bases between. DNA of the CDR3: TGTGCCAGCAGTTCCGAGGGGAACACTGAAGCTTTCTTT. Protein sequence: CASSSEGNTEAFF.

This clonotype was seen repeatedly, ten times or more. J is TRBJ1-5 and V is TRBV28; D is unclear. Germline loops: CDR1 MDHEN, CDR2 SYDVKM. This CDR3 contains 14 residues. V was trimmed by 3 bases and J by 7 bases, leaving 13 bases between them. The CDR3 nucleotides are TGTGCCAGCAGTTTTGAAAGGGCGGGCCAGCCCCAGCATTTT. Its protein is CASSFERAGQPQHF.